The TCR beta chain described here comes from a study of blood T cell repertoires in COVID-19. Study at large: Acute-phase and convalescent COVID-19 samples originated in the United States, Italy and Spain. The cDNA or gDNA used as material had been derived from T cells, B-cell-depleted T cells, or PBMCs.

CDR1 LNHDA and CDR2 SQIVND come from the germline V gene (reference sequence). The V end was cut by 4 bases, the J end by 5 bases, with 12 bases between. This CDR3 region has 14 residues. One Seattle source followed patients from active infection through their disease course. Sequencing used immunoSEQ multiplex PCR; TCRdb keeps in-frame clones, though not all of them. The table has roughly 69,000 clones, roughly four fifths seen once. This clonotype was obtained from a man aged 50 to 59 with COVID-19, enrolled during active disease. Sample: peripheral blood. J is TRBJ2-1 and V is TRBV19, with a possible D match to TRBD2 (5 bases). This chain's CDR3 is CASSSTSDDNEQFF. For the CDR3, the DNA is TGTGCCAGTAGTAGTACTAGTGACGACAATGAGCAGTTCTTC.